The 18 T cell receptor beta chains below come from one sample, sequenced in a study of beta chain features in type 1 diabetes (dated by TCRdb to between 2018 and 2020). Receptor libraries were prepared by the immunoSEQ multiplex PCR assay. The High Capacity cDNA Reverse Transcription Kit was used to reverse transcribe all of the isolated RNA, meaning that expressed TCRB transcripts were what got sequenced. What TCRdb holds here is the immuneACCESS table cut down to in-frame rearrangements. Part of the clones is not present; checked against another copy, under half of the missing clones reflect an unresolved V gene, and the others are unexplained. This sample gives about 930,000 clones in total; around a sixth of them show up just once. The ten largest account for about 0.02% of the sample. Sequenced sample: naive CD4+ T cells from blood. The sample's cell subset or site, from its label and the paper: true naive CD4+ T cells. These receptors originate from a woman aged 18 to 35 in good health.

This chain joins TRBV5-1 and TRBJ2-5; TRBD1 might be the D (5 bases). V dropped 4 bases and J dropped 5 bases, with 12 bases sitting between them. The CDR3 covers 13 residues. CDR1 and CDR2 from the germline V gene are SGHRS and YFSETQ. CDR3 in amino acids: CASSLQGPETQYF. The CDR3 DNA sequence: TGCGCCAGCAGCCTGCAGGGTCCGGAGACCCAGTACTTC.

The V and J genes are TRBV6-6 and TRBJ1-4; D unresolved. This CDR3 region has 13 residues. Per germline, CDR1 MNHNY and CDR2 SVGAGI (reference sequence). V lost 3 bases and J lost 4, with 6 bases in between. The CDR3 protein is CASSYSVNEKLFF. The CDR3 DNA follows: TGTGCCAGCAGTTATTCCGTTAATGAAAAACTGTTTTTT.

The V and J genes are TRBV5-4 and TRBJ2-2; D not resolved. The CDR3 extends over 16 amino acids. CDR1 and CDR2 (germline): SGHNT, YYREEE (reference sequence). Trimming shortened V by 1 base and J by 2 bases, and 12 bases separated the two germline ends. CDR3 sequence: CASSLLPGRNTGELFF. DNA of the CDR3: TGTGCCAGCAGCTTGTTGCCAGGACGTAACACCGGGGAGCTGTTTTTT.

This clone was seen a handful of times. The rearrangement uses TRBV6-6 and TRBJ2-7, with no clear D. The V and J ends lost 2 bases and 6 bases respectively, with 11 bases between them. Germline CDR1 reads MNHNY; CDR2 reads SVGAGI (reference sequence). The CDR3 totals 13 residues. This chain's CDR3 is CASSYDSSREQYF. Written as DNA, the CDR3 is TGTGCCAGCAGTTACGACTCGTCTCGCGAGCAGTACTTC.

This chain connects TRBV6-5 to TRBJ1-3; possibly TRBD1 for D (5 bases). V was trimmed by 7 bases and J by 4 bases, leaving 17 bases between them. Looked up from germline, CDR1 is MNHEY and CDR2 is SVGAGI. There are 15 residues in the CDR3. CDR3 in amino acids: CASTVSGTLGNTIYF. CDR3 DNA: TGTGCCAGCACTGTGTCCGGGACGCTCGGAAACACCATATATTTT.

This clone was counted between two and nine times. This chain joins TRBV2 and TRBJ1-5, with D hard to call. This CDR3 spans 14 amino acids. Per the germline V gene, CDR1 is SNHLY and CDR2 is FYNNEI. The V gene lost 4 bases and the J gene lost 6 bases, with 13 bases spanning the gap. CDR3 in DNA: TGTGCCAGCAGTGGAGTTTGGGGAGCTCAGCCCCAGCATTTT. Amino acids: CASSGVWGAQPQHF.

This clone was seen only a few times. The rearrangement uses TRBV7-2 and TRBJ2-6, with 8 bases aligning to TRBD1. CDR1 and CDR2 from the germline V gene are SGHTA and FQGNSA. There are 18 residues in the CDR3. The ends lost 4 bases at V and 4 bases at J; junction bases unmatched: 12. DNA of the CDR3: TGTGCCAGCAGCTCACTCCGAGGACAGGGATCCGGGGCCAACGTCCTGACTTTC. Amino acid sequence: CASSSLRGQGSGANVLTF.

This clone has only a few counts. The chain employs TRBV11-1 and TRBJ2-2; D not resolved. Germline V gene lookup returns CDR1 SGHAT and CDR2 FQDESV (reference sequence). Trimming removed 1 base from V and 7 bases from J, with 7 bases in between. This CDR3 is 13 amino acids long. CDR3 bases: TGTGCCAGCAGCTTAGATTTGGTCGGGGAGCTGTTTTTT. It codes for CASSLDLVGELFF.

The table lists this clone with a few counts. This sequence joins TRBV6-5 and TRBJ2-5; 11 nucleotides line up with TRBD2. Trimming at V came to 4 bases and at J to 3 bases, leaving 4 bases not matched to a gene. Germline assignment: CDR1 MNHEY and CDR2 SVGAGI. The CDR3 extends over 15 amino acids. The CDR3 spells CASSSGLAAKETQYF. CDR3 nucleotides: TGTGCCAGCAGTTCGGGACTAGCGGCGAAAGAGACCCAGTACTTC.

This sequence joins TRBV29-1 and TRBJ2-1; 13 positions match TRBD2. This CDR3 is 18 amino acids long. The germline CDR1 and CDR2 sequences are SQVTM and ANQGSEA. V gave up 1 base and J gave up 4 bases; unmatched junction bases: 10. CDR3 loop: CSVEGELAGGPRYNEQFF. In DNA form, the CDR3 reads TGCAGCGTTGAAGGAGAACTAGCGGGAGGGCCGAGGTACAATGAGCAGTTCTTC.

This clone was observed a handful of times. The V and J genes are TRBV2 and TRBJ2-5, with D hard to call. The CDR3 contains 13 residues. In germline, CDR1 is SNHLY, CDR2 FYNNEI. V lost 1 base, J lost 4 bases, and 7 bases lay in between. The CDR3 sequence: CASSEVGRETQYF. Here the CDR3 DNA reads TGTGCCAGCAGTGAAGTAGGAAGAGAGACCCAGTACTTC.

The chain uses TRBV9 and TRBJ1-2; TRBD1 is a possible D gene (6 bases). The CDR3 loop spans 14 amino acids. Germline-derived CDR1 and CDR2 are SGDLS and YYNGEE. Trimming took off 3 bases at V and 4 bases at J, with 13 bases between the two ends. The CDR3 nucleotides read TGTGCCAGCAGCGAAGACAGGACCTCCTATGGCTACACCTTC. Residues: CASSEDRTSYGYTF.

The chain joins TRBV7-2 to TRBJ2-6, with unresolved D. Germline V gene data show CDR1 as SGHTA and CDR2 as FQGNSA. The CDR3 contains 15 residues. Deletions cut 6 bases from V and 1 base from J, with 10 bases between. This CDR3 reads CASSLWDSGANVLTF. CDR3 DNA sequence: TGTGCCAGCAGTTTGTGGGATTCTGGGGCCAACGTCCTGACTTTC.

The V and J genes are TRBV11-2 and TRBJ2-1, with D possibly matching TRBD1 (6 bases). Germline CDR1 and CDR2: SGHAT and FQNNGV. Deletions cut 5 bases from V and 12 bases from J, with 14 bases between. The CDR3 sequence is 12 residues long. CDR3 nucleotide sequence: TGTGCCAGCAGCCGGCAGGGGATCGGGCAGTTCTTC. Its protein is CASSRQGIGQFF.

This clone was seen a handful of times. The chain carries TRBV5-4 and TRBJ1-1, with 7 bases lining up with TRBD1. The CDR3 length is 14 residues. With 0 bases clipped from V and 4 bases from J, the junction kept 3 bases outside the gene matches. CDR1 is SGHNT, CDR2 YYREEE, per germline (reference sequence). CDR3 loop: CASSLEHRGTEAFF. For the CDR3, the DNA is TGTGCCAGCAGCTTGGAGCACAGGGGCACTGAAGCTTTCTTT.

The rearrangement links TRBV28 to TRBJ1-2, with a possible D match to TRBD1 (5 bases). Germline-derived CDR1 and CDR2 are MDHEN and SYDVKM. The V and J ends lost 2 bases and 4 bases respectively, with 8 bases between them. There are 13 residues in the CDR3. CDR3 sequence reads: CASSLRRGYGYTF. In DNA form, the CDR3 reads TGTGCCAGCAGTTTACGAAGGGGCTATGGCTACACCTTC.

J is TRBJ1-2 and V is TRBV21-1; the table's TRBD1 call for D was not verified on the DNA. TRBV21-1 has pseudogene status. This CDR3 has 15 residues. The CDR3 DNA reads as TGTGCCAGCAGCAAAAAGCCTCCAAGGGGGTATGGCTACACCTTC. Its protein product is CASSKKPPRGYGYTF.

V is TRBV7-2 and J is TRBJ2-1, with a tentative D call TRBD1 (6 bases). The CDR3 spans 15 residues. Deletions cut 0 bases from V and 8 bases from J, with 14 bases between. Germline values: CDR1 SGHTA, CDR2 FQGNSA. For the CDR3, the DNA is TGTGCCAGCAGCTTAGCGTTAACAGGGTTCGATGAGCAGTTCTTC. Its protein product is CASSLALTGFDEQFF.